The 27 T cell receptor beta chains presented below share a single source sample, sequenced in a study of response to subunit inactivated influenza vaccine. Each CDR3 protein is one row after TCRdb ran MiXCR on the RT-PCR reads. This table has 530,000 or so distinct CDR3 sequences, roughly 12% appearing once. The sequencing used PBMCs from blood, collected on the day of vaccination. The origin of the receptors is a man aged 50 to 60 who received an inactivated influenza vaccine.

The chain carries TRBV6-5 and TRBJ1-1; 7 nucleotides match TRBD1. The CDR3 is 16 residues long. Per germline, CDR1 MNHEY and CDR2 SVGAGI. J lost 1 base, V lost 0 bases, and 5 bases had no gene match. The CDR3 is CASSYSTRDRNTEAFF. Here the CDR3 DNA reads TGTGCCAGCAGTTACTCGACCCGGGACAGGAACACTGAAGCTTTCTTT.

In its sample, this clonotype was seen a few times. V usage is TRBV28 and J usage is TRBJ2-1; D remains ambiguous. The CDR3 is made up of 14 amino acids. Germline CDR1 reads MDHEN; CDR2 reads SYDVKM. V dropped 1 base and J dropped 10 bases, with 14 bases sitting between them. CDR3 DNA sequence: TGTGCCAGCAGTTTATTTGCCAGCTTGCCGGAGCAGTTCTTC. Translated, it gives CASSLFASLPEQFF.

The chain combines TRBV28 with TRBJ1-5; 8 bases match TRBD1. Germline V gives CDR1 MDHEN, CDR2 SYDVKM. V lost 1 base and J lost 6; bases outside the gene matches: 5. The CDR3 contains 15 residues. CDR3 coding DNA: TGTGCCAGCAGTTTATCGAGCAGGGGGCTTCAGCCCCAGCATTTT. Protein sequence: CASSLSSRGLQPQHF.

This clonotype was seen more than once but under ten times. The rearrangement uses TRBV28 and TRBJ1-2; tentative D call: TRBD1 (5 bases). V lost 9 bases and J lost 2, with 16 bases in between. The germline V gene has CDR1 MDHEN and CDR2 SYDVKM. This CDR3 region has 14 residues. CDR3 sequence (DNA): TGTGCCAGTGCCCCGGGACCGATCAACTATGGCTACACCTTC. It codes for CASAPGPINYGYTF.

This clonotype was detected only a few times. Written as DNA, the CDR3 is TGTGCCAGCAGTGTGAGGGACCGTAGTTCACCCCTCCACTTT. It specifies CASSVRDRSSPLHF. This sequence joins TRBV2 and TRBJ1-6; maybe TRBD1 (5 bases). Germline values: CDR1 SNHLY, CDR2 FYNNEI. V dropped 4 bases and J dropped 9 bases, with 13 bases sitting between them. The CDR3 has 14 residues.

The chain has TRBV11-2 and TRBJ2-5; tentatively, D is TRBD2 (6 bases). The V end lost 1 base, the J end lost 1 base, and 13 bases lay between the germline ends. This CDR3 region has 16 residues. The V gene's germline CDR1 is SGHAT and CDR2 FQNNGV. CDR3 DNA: TGTGCCAGCAGCTTAGGGTTCCTGGGGGGCCAAGAGACCCAGTACTTC. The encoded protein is CASSLGFLGGQETQYF.

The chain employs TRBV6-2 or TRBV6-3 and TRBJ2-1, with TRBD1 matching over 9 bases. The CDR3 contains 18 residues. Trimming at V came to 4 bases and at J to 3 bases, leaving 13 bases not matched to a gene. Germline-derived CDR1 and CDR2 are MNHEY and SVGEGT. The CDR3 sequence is CASSFPTGGGSSYNEQFF. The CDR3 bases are TGTGCCAGCAGTTTCCCGACAGGGGGAGGTAGTAGCTACAATGAGCAGTTCTTC.

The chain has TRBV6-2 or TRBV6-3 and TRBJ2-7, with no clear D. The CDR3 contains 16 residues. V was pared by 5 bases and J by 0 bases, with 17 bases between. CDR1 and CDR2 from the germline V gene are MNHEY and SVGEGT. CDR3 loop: CASSTINPVYSYEQYF. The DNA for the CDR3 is TGTGCCAGCAGTACGATCAACCCGGTATACTCCTACGAGCAGTACTTC.

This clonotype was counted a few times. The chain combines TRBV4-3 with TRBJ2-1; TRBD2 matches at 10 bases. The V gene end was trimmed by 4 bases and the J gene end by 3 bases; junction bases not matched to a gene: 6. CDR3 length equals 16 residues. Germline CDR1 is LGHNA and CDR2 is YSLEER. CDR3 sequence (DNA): TGCGCCAGCAGCCGAGGGGAGCGGGAGGGCTACAATGAGCAGTTCTTC. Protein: CASSRGEREGYNEQFF.

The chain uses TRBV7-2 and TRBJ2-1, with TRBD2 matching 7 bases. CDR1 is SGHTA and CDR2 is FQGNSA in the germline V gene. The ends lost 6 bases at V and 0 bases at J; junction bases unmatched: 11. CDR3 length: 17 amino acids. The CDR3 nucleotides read TGTGCCAGCAGACTGAGAGCGGGGCCGCTCTCCTACAATGAGCAGTTCTTC. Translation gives CASRLRAGPLSYNEQFF.

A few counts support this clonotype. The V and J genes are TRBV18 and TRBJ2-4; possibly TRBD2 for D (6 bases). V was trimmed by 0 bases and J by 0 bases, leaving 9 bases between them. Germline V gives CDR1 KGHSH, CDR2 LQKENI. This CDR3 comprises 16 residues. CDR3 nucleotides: TGTGCCAGCTCACCACCGATGGGACTAGCCAAAAACATTCAGTACTTC. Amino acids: CASSPPMGLAKNIQYF.

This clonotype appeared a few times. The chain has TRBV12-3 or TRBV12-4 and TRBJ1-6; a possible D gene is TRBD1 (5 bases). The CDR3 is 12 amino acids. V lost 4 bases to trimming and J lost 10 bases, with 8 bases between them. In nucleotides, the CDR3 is TGTGCCAGCAGTTCGTGGGGGTCACCCCTCCACTTT. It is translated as CASSSWGSPLHF.

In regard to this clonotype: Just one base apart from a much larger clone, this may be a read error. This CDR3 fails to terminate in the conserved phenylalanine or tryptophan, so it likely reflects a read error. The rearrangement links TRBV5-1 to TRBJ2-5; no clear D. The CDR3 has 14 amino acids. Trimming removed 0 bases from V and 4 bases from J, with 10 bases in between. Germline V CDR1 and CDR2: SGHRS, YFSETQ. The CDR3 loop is CASSLEARGETQYS. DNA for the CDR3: TGCGCCAGCAGCTTGGAAGCTAGAGGAGAGACCCAGTACTCC.

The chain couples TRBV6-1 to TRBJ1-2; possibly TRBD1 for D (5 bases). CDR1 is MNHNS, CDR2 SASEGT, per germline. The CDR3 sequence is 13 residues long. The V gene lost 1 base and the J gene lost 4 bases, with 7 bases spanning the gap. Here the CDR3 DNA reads TGTGCCAGCAGTGAAGGCAGGGTCTATGGCTACACCTTC. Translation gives CASSEGRVYGYTF.

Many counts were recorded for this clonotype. In nucleotides, the CDR3 is TGCAGTGCGAAGGTGGTGCAACTGTACAATGAGCAGTTCTTC. It encodes CSAKVVQLYNEQFF. The chain recombines TRBV20-1 with TRBJ2-1; no clear D. The CDR3 length is 14 residues. V shed 6 bases and J shed 4 bases, with 16 bases lying between them. The germline V gene has CDR1 DFQATT and CDR2 SNEGSKA (reference sequence).

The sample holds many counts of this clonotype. Here the CDR3 reads CASSPRGASGGLEQYF. The CDR3 DNA is TGTGCCAGCAGCCCCAGGGGGGCTAGCGGGGGGTTGGAGCAGTACTTC. The chain combines TRBV12-3 or TRBV12-4 with TRBJ2-7; 11 nucleotides agree with TRBD2. V lost 6 bases and J lost 7; bases outside the gene matches: 14. The CDR3 contains 16 residues.

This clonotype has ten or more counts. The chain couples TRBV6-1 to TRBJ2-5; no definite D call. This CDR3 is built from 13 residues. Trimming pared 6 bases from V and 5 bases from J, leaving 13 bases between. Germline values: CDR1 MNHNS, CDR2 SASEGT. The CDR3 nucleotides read TGTGCCAGCAGCCCCTCCTGGGGTGAGACCCAGTACTTC. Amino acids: CASSPSWGETQYF.

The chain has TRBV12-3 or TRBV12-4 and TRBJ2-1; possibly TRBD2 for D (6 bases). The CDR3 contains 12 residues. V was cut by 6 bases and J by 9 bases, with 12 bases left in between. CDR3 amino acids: CASSLTSFEQFF. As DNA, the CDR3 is TGTGCCAGCAGCCTCACTAGCTTTGAGCAGTTCTTC.

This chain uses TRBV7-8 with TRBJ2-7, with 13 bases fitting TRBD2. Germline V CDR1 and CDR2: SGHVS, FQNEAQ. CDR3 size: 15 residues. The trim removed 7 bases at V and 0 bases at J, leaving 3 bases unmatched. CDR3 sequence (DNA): TGTGCCAGCACCGGACTAGCGGGGGCCTCCTACGAGCAGTACTTC. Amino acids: CASTGLAGASYEQYF.

CDR3 nucleotide sequence: TGCGCCAGCAGTCGTCTACCCGGGGCGCACAATGAGCAGTTCTTC. Residues: CASSRLPGAHNEQFF. The V call is TRBV5-1, the J call TRBJ2-1; D assignment may be TRBD1 or TRBD2 (5 bases each). Trimming removed 5 bases from V and 5 bases from J, with 17 bases in between. The CDR3 totals 15 residues. Germline loops: CDR1 SGHRS, CDR2 YFSETQ.

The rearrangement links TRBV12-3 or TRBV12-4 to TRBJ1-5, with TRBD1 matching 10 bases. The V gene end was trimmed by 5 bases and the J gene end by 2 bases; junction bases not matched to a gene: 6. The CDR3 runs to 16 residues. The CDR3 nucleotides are TGTGCCAGCAGTAATAGACAGGGGGCGGGCAATCAGCCCCAGCATTTT. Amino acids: CASSNRQGAGNQPQHF.

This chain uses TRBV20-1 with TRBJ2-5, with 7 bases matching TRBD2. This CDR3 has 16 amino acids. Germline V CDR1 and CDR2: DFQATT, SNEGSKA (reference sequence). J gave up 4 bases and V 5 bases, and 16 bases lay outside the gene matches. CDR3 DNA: TGCAGTGCTGGAACTTATAAGCGGGAAAGGGTAGAGACCCAGTACTTC. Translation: CSAGTYKRERVETQYF.

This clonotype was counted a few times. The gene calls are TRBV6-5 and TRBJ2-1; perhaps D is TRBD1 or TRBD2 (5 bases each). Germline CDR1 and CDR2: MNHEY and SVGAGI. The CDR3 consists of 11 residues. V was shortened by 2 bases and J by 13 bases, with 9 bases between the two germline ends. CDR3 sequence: CASSYQGRQFF. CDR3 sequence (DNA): TGTGCCAGCAGTTACCAGGGACGCCAGTTCTTC.

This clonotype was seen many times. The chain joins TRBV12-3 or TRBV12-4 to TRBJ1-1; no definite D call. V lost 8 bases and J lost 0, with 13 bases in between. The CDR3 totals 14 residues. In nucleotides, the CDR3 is TGTGCCAGCGATTCCTCAGGTTTGAACACTGAAGCTTTCTTT. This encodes CASDSSGLNTEAFF.

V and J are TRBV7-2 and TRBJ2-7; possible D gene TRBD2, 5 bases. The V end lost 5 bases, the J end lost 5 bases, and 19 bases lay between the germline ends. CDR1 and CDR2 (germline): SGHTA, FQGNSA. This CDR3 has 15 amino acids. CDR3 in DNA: TGTGCCAGCAGCCTTAGAAGTCTAGCACAGCACGAGCAGTACTTC. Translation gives CASSLRSLAQHEQYF.

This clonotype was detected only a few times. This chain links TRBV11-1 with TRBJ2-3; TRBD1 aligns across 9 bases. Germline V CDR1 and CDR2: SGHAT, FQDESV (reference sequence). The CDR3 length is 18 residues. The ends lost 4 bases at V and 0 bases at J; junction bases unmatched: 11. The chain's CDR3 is CASSSGGQGSLSTDTQYF. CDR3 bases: TGTGCCAGCAGCTCAGGGGGACAGGGAAGTCTGAGCACAGATACGCAGTATTTT.

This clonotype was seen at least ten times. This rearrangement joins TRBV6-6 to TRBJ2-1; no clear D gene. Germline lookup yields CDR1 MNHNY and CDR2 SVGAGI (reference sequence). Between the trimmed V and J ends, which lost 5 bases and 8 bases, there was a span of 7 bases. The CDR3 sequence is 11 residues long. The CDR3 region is CASSNRYEQFF. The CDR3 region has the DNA TGTGCCAGCAGTAATCGGTATGAGCAGTTCTTC.